These 2 T cell receptor beta chains were sequenced from one sample in a study of cytomegalovirus exposure and HLA in healthy donors (dated by TCRdb to the late 2010s). Library preparation employed the immunoSEQ multiplex PCR assay. For the multiplex PCR, a mixture combining 60 forward primers for TCR Vbeta segments and 13 reverse primers for TCR Jbeta segments was used. The table comes from immuneACCESS by way of TCRdb, which keeps in-frame sequences with V and J called. Part of the clones is missing from these tables; in studies checked, under half for an unresolved V gene and the rest for unknown reasons. The sample table contains approximately 90,000 clones; only one count was recorded for 55% to 75% of them. Approximately 16% of the sample is taken by the ten largest. The sample was PBMCs. These receptors originate from a woman between 50 and 59 years old in good health and CMV-seropositive.

The chain couples TRBV5-6 to TRBJ1-5; 7 bases fit TRBD1. The ends lost 0 bases at V and 5 bases at J; junction bases unmatched: 8. In germline, CDR1 is SGHDT, CDR2 YYEEEE. This CDR3 has 16 residues. In DNA form, the CDR3 reads TGTGCCAGCAGCTTGGGAGGGCCCAGGGGGGATCAGCCCCAGCATTTT. It encodes CASSLGGPRGDQPQHF. Based on the CDR3 plus reference TRBV5-6 and TRBJ1-5, the full variable domain is DAGVTQSPTHLIKTRGQQVTLRCSPKSGHDTVSWYQQALGQGPQFIFQYYEEEERQRGNFPDRFSGHQFPNYSSELNVNALLLGDSALYLCASSLGGPRGDQPQHFGDGTRLSIL.

The V gene is TRBV2, the J gene TRBJ2-1; D unresolved. V gave up 7 bases and J gave up 1 base, with 8 bases separating them. The CDR3 consists of 13 residues. Per germline, CDR1 SNHLY and CDR2 FYNNEI. CDR3 loop: CASTSRSYNEQFF. For the CDR3, the DNA is TGTGCCAGCACGTCCCGTTCCTACAATGAGCAGTTCTTC.